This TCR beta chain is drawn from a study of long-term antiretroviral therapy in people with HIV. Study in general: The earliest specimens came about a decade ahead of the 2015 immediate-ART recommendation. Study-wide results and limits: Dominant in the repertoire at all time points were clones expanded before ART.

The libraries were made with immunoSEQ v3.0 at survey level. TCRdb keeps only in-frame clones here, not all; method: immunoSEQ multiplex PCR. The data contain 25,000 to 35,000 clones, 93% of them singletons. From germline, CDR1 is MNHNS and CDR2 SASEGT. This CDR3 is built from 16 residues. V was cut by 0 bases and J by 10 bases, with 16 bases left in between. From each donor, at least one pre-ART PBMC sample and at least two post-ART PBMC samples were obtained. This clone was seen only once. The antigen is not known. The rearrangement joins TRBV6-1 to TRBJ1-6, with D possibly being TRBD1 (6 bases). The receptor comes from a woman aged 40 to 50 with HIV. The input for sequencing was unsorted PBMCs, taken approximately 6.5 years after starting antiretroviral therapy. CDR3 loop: CASSEAFRGAMSPLHF. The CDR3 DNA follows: TGTGCCAGCAGTGAAGCGTTCAGGGGTGCCATGTCACCCCTCCACTTT.